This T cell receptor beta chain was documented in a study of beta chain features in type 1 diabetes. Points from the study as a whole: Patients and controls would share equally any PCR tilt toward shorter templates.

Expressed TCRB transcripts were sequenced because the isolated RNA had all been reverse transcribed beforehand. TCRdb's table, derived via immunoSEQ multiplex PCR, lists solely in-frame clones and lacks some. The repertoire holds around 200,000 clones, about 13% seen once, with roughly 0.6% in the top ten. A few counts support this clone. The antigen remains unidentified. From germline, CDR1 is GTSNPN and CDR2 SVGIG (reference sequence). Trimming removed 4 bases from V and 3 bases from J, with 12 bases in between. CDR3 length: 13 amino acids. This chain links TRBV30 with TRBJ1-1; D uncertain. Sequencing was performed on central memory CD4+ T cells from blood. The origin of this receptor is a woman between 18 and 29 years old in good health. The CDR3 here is CAWKVEQYTEAFF. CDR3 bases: TGTGCCTGGAAAGTTGAGCAATACACTGAAGCTTTCTTT.